Presented here are 11 T cell receptor beta chains from one specimen sequenced in a study of T cell responses to AZD1222 COVID-19 vaccine. Method: immunoSEQ multiplex PCR; TCRdb's copy keeps in-frame clones and lacks some. The sample holds roughly 120,000 clones, over 80% seen once. The sample here was peripheral blood, taken on day 0 of AZD1222 vaccination. These receptors all stem from an adult in good health.

The chain employs TRBV5-4 and TRBJ1-1, with unresolved D. CDR1 is SGHNT and CDR2 is YYREEE in the germline V gene (reference sequence). The CDR3 has 14 amino acids. Trimming stripped 4 bases from V and 1 base from J, with 11 bases between. Written as DNA, the CDR3 is TGTGCCAGCAGCCGAGATTGGGGGAACACTGAAGCTTTCTTT. It codes for CASSRDWGNTEAFF.

This clone was counted a few times. J is TRBJ1-6 and V is TRBV5-1, with D possibly TRBD1 on 6 matching bases. The CDR3 runs 15 residues. CDR1 SGHRS and CDR2 YFSETQ come from the germline V gene. The ends were cut back, 0 bases at V and 9 bases at J, with 13 bases in the middle. The CDR3 is CASSLEDSGFSPLHF. CDR3 DNA sequence: TGCGCCAGCAGCTTGGAGGACAGTGGATTTTCACCCCTCCACTTT.

The rearrangement uses TRBV5-1 and TRBJ2-3; D could derive from TRBD1 or TRBD2 (6 bases each). CDR3 length: 14 residues. Deletions cut 6 bases from V and 5 bases from J, with 16 bases between. Germline-derived CDR1 and CDR2 are SGHRS and YFSETQ. CDR3 coding DNA: TGCGCCAGCAACCTATTCGGAGGGGGAGATACGCAGTATTTT. Its translation: CASNLFGGGDTQYF.

The V gene is TRBV30, the J gene TRBJ1-2; the D gene is possibly TRBD1 (5 bases). The CDR3 has 12 residues. Germline V gives CDR1 GTSNPN, CDR2 SVGIG (reference sequence). The V gene lost 6 bases and the J gene lost 4 bases, with 12 bases spanning the gap. The CDR3 here is CACNPTAYGYTF. The CDR3 region has the DNA TGTGCCTGCAACCCGACAGCCTATGGCTACACCTTC.

The chain carries TRBV5-1 and TRBJ1-2; no clear D gene. The V gene lost 4 bases and the J gene lost 4 bases, with 17 bases spanning the gap. Germline V gene lookup returns CDR1 SGHRS and CDR2 YFSETQ. The CDR3 runs 15 residues. The CDR3 DNA reads TGCGCCAGCAGCCCCCTTCTTTCTGGGATCTATGGCTACACCTTC. As protein: CASSPLLSGIYGYTF. The full variable domain, with the rest looked up from reference TRBV5-1 and TRBJ1-2, is KAGVTQTPRYLIKTRGQQVTLSCSPISGHRSVSWYQQTPGQGLQFLFEYFSETQRNKGNFPGRFSGRQFSNSRSEMNVSTLELGDSALYLCASSPLLSGIYGYTFGSGTRLTVV.

In DNA form, the CDR3 reads TGTGCCAGCGGAGGAGGGACAGGGTTTTCGGGCTACACCTTC. Residues: CASGGGTGFSGYTF. V gene TRBV6-5 combines with J gene TRBJ1-2; 9 nucleotides match TRBD1. The CDR3 extends over 14 amino acids. The germline V gene has CDR1 MNHEY and CDR2 SVGAGI. The ends lost 8 bases at V and 8 bases at J; junction bases unmatched: 12.

The genes are TRBV27 and TRBJ2-5; no firm D call. CDR3 length equals 15 residues. The V gene's germline CDR1 is MNHEY and CDR2 SMNVEV (reference sequence). V lost 3 bases to trimming and J lost 3 bases, with 14 bases between them. The CDR3 DNA reads TGTGCCAGCAGTTTTCTACTCGGGCAAAAAGAGACCCAGTACTTC. Amino acids: CASSFLLGQKETQYF.

The V gene is TRBV2, the J gene TRBJ1-6; tentative D call: TRBD1 (6 bases). The CDR3 runs 11 residues. V was trimmed by 6 bases and J by 15 bases, leaving 12 bases between them. CDR1 is SNHLY, CDR2 FYNNEI, per germline. CDR3 DNA: TGTGCCAGCAGCCCAGGGGCCCGCCTCCACTTT. Encoded protein: CASSPGARLHF.

J is TRBJ1-3 and V is TRBV4-1, with a tentative D call TRBD1 (5 bases). The CDR3 is 15 residues long. Germline CDR1 MGHRA, CDR2 YSYEKL. The germline V and J ends were trimmed by 0 bases and 2 bases, with 8 bases remaining between them. The CDR3 DNA sequence: TGCGCCAGCAGCCAAGATCGGGGGGCTGGAAACACCATATATTTT. It translates to CASSQDRGAGNTIYF.

The rearrangement joins TRBV10-3 to TRBJ1-3, with D tentatively TRBD1 (6 bases). CDR1 ENHRY and CDR2 SYGVKD come from the germline V gene. The CDR3 consists of 12 residues. Trimming took off 3 bases at V and 11 bases at J, with 11 bases between the two ends. The CDR3 DNA is TGTGCCATCAGTGAACACAGGGCCGCCATATATTTT. Amino acids: CAISEHRAAIYF.

The rearrangement links TRBV5-1 to TRBJ2-2, with 7 bases lining up with TRBD2. V shed 1 base and J 4 bases; nucleotides not matched to a gene: 4. The CDR3 loop spans 15 amino acids. Germline V gene data show CDR1 as SGHRS and CDR2 as YFSETQ. CDR3 in amino acids: CASSLRGDGTGELFF. CDR3 DNA: TGCGCCAGCAGCTTGCGGGGGGATGGCACCGGGGAGCTGTTTTTT.